This T cell receptor (beta chain) was observed in a study of spatial heterogeneity in lung cancer. This clonotype was seen many times. Time point reported: sample taken at primary tumor resection. MiXCR was run by TCRdb on the 5' RACE reads, yielding one entry per CDR3 protein. The sample consists of over 10,000 distinct CDR3 sequences, 3% to 4.5% of them appearing once. Per germline, CDR1 MDHEN and CDR2 SYDVKM. The CDR3 sequence is 13 residues long. The V gene lost 5 bases and the J gene lost 7 bases, with 13 bases spanning the gap. This receptor was identified in a male donor with early-stage non-small cell lung cancer. The sample here was PBMCs, taken at surgery. The chain recombines TRBV28 with TRBJ2-3; a possible D gene is TRBD1 (6 bases). The CDR3 region is CASSPPRGNTQYF. CDR3 nucleotide sequence: TGTGCCAGCAGTCCGCCCAGGGGAAATACGCAGTATTTT.